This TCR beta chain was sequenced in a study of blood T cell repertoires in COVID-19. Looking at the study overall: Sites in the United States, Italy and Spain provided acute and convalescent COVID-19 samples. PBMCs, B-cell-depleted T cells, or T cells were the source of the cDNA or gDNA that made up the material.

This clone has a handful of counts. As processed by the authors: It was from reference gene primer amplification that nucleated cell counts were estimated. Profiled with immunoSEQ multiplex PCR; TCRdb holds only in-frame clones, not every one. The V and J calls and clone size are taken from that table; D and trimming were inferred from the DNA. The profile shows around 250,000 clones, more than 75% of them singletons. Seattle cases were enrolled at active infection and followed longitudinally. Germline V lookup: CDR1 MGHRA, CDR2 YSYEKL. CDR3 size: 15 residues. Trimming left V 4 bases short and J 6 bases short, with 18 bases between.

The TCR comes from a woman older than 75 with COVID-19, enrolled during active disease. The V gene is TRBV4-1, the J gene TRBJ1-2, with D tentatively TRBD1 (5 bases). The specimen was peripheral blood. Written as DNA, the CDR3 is TGCGCCAGCAGCCCAGGGTCGGAGAGGACGGATGGCTACACCTTC. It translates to CASSPGSERTDGYTF.